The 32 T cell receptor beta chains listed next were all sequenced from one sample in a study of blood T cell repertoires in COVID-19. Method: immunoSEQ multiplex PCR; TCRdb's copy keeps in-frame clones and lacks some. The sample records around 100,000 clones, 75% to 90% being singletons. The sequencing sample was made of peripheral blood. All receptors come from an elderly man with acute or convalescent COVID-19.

The CDR3 region is CASSFYHSGTRSYEQYF. CDR3 DNA: TGTGCCAGCAGTTTCTACCATTCCGGGACTAGGTCCTACGAGCAGTACTTC. The gene calls are TRBV5-6 and TRBJ2-7; TRBD2 matches at 8 bases. The CDR3 extends over 17 amino acids. J was trimmed by 1 base and V by 5 bases; bases with no gene match: 14. Germline CDR1 SGHDT, CDR2 YYEEEE. Based on the CDR3 plus reference TRBV5-6 and TRBJ2-7, the full variable domain is DAGVTQSPTHLIKTRGQQVTLRCSPKSGHDTVSWYQQALGQGPQFIFQYYEEEERQRGNFPDRFSGHQFPNYSSELNVNALLLGDSALYLCASSFYHSGTRSYEQYFGPGTRLTVT.

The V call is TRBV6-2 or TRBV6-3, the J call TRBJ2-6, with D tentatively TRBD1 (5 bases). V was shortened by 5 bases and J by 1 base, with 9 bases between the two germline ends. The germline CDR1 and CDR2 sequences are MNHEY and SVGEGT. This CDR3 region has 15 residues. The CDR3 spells CASSRTSSGANVLTF. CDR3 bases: TGTGCCAGCAGTCGGACAAGTTCTGGGGCCAACGTCCTGACTTTC.

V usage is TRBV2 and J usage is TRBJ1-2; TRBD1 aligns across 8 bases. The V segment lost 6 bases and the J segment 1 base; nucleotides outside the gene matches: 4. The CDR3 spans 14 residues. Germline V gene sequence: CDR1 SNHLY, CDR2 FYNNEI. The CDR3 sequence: CASRGQVFNYGYTF. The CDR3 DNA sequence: TGTGCCAGCAGGGGACAGGTTTTTAACTATGGCTACACCTTC.

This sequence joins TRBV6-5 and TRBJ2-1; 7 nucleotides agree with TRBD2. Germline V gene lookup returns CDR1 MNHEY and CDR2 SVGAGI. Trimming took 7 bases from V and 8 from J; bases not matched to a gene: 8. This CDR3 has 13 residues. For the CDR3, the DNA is TGTGCCAGCAACCCGGGGAGGGGTTATGAGCAGTTCTTC. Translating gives CASNPGRGYEQFF.

The CDR3 sequence: CASSLLGSHEQFF. The CDR3 region has the DNA TGTGCCAGCAGCTTGCTAGGGAGCCATGAGCAGTTCTTC. J is TRBJ2-1 and V is TRBV5-8; tentatively, D is TRBD2 (5 bases). Germline V gene lookup returns CDR1 SGHTS and CDR2 YDEGEE. V was clipped by 1 base and J by 8 bases, with 10 bases between them. The CDR3 has 13 amino acids.

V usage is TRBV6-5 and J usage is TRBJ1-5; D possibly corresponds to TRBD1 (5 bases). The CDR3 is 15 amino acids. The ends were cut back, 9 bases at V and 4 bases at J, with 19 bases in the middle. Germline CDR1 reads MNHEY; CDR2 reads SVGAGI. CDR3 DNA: TGTGCCAGTTTACAGGATCTAACCCGGAATCAGCCCCAGCATTTT. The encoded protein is CASLQDLTRNQPQHF.

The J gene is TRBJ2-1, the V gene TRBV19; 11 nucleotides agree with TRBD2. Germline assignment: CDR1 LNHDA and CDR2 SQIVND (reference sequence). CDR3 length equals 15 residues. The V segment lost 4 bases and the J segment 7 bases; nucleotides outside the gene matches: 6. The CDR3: CASSTPSGRRNEQFF. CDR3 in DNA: TGTGCCAGTAGTACCCCTAGCGGGAGGAGGAATGAGCAGTTCTTC.

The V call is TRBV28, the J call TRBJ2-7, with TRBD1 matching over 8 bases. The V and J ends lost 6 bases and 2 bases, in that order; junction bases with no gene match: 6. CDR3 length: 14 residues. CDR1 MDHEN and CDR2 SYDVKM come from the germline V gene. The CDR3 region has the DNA TGTGCCAGCAGGGACAGGGTTCCAACCTACGAGCAGTACTTC. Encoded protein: CASRDRVPTYEQYF.

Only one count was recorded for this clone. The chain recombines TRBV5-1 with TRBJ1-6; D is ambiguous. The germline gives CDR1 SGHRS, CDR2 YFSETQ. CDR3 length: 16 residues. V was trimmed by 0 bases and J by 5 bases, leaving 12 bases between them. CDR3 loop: CASSLGAPVHNSPLHF. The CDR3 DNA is TGCGCCAGCAGCTTGGGGGCGCCAGTCCATAATTCACCCCTCCACTTT. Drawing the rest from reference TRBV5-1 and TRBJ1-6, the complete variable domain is KAGVTQTPRYLIKTRGQQVTLSCSPISGHRSVSWYQQTPGQGLQFLFEYFSETQRNKGNFPGRFSGRQFSNSRSEMNVSTLELGDSALYLCASSLGAPVHNSPLHFGNGTRLTVT.

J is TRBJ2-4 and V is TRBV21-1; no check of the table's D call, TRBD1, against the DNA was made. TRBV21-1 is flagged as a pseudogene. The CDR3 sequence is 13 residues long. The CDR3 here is CASSRQGWDIQYF. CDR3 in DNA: TGTGCCAGCAGTCGACAGGGATGGGACATTCAGTACTTC.

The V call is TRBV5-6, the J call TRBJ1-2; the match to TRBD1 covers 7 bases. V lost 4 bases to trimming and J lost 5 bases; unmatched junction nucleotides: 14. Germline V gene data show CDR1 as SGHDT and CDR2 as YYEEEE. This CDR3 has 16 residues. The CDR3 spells CASSRDSPGRGYGYTF. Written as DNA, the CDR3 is TGTGCCAGCAGCCGGGACAGTCCCGGTAGAGGGTATGGCTACACCTTC.

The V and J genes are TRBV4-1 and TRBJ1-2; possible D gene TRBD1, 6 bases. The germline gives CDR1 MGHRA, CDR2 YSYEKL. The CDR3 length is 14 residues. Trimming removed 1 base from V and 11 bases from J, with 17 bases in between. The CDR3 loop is CASSQGPGQPRYTF. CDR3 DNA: TGCGCCAGCAGCCAAGGGCCCGGACAGCCCCGGTACACCTTC.

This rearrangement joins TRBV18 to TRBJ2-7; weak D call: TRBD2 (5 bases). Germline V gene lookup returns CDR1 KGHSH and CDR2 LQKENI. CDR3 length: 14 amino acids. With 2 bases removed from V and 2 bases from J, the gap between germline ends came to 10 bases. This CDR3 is CASSPGREPYEQYF. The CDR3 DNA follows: TGTGCCAGCTCACCAGGAAGGGAGCCCTACGAGCAGTACTTC.

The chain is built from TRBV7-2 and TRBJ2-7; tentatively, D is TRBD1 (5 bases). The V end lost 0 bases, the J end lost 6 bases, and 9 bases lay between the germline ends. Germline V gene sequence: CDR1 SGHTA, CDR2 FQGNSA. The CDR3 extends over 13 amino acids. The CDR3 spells CASSLAGRFEQYF. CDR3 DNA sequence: TGTGCCAGCAGCTTAGCGGGGCGTTTCGAGCAGTACTTC.

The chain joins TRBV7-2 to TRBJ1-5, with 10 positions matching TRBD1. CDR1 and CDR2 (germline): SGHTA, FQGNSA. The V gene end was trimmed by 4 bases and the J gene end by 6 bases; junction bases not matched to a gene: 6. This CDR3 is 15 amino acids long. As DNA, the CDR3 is TGTGCCAGCAGCTCTCGGGACAGGGGTTTTCAGCCCCAGCATTTT. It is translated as CASSSRDRGFQPQHF.

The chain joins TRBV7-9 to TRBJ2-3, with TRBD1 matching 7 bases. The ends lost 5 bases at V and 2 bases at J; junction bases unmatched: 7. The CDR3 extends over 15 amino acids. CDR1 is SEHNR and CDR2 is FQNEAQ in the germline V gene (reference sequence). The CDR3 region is CASSKGTDSTDTQYF. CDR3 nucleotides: TGTGCCAGCAGCAAGGGGACAGATTCCACAGATACGCAGTATTTT.

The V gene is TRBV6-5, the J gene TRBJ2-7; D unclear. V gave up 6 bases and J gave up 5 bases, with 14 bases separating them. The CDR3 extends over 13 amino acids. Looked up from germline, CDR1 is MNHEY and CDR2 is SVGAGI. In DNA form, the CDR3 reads TGTGCCAGCAGACCCGGTCCTCGGGACGAGCAGTACTTC. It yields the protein CASRPGPRDEQYF.

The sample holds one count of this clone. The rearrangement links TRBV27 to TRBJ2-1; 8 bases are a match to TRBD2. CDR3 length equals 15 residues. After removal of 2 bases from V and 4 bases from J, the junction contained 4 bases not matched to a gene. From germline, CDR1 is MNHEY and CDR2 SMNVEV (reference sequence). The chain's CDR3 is CASSLSGSRYNEQFF. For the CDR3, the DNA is TGTGCCAGCAGTTTAAGCGGGAGCAGGTACAATGAGCAGTTCTTC.

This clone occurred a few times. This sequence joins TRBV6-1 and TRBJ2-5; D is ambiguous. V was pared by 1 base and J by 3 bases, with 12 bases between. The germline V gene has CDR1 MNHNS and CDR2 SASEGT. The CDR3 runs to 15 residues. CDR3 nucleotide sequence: TGTGCCAGCAGTGAAGGACATCGGATAGAAGAGACCCAGTACTTC. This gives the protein CASSEGHRIEETQYF.

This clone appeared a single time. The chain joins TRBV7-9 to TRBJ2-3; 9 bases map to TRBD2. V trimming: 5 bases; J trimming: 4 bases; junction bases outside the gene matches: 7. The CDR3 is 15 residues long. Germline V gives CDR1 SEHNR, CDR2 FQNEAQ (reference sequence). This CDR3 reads CASSPLAGLADTQYF. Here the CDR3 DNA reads TGTGCCAGCAGCCCGCTAGCGGGATTAGCAGATACGCAGTATTTT.

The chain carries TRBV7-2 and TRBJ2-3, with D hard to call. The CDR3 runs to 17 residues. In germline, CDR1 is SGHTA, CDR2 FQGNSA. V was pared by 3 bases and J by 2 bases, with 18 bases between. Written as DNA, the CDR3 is TGTGCCAGCAGCTTCGGATTCACGGCTAGAAACACAGATACGCAGTATTTT. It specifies CASSFGFTARNTDTQYF.

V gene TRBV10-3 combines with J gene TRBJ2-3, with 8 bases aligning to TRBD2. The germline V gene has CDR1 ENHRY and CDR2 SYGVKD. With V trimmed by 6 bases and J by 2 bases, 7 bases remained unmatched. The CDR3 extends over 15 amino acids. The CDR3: CAIRGPGLDTDTQYF. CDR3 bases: TGTGCCATCAGGGGACCGGGACTAGACACAGATACGCAGTATTTT.

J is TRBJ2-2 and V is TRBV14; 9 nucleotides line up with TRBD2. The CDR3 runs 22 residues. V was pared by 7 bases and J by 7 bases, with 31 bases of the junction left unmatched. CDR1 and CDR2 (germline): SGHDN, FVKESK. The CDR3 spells CASTFESALVVETSGLYGELFF. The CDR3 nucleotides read TGTGCCAGCACCTTCGAGTCGGCCTTGGTTGTCGAGACTAGCGGCCTGTACGGGGAGCTGTTTTTT.

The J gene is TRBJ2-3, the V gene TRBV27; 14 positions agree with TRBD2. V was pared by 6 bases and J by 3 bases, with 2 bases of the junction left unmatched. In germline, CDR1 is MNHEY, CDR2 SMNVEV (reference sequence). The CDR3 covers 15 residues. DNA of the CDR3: TGTGCCAGCAGCCGACTAGCGGGAGGGACAGATACGCAGTATTTT. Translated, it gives CASSRLAGGTDTQYF.

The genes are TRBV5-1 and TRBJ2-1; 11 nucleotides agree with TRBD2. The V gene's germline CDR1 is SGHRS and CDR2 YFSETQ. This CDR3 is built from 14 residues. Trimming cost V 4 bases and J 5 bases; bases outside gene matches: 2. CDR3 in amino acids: CASSIAGGNNEQFF. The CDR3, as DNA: TGCGCCAGCAGCATAGCGGGAGGGAACAATGAGCAGTTCTTC.

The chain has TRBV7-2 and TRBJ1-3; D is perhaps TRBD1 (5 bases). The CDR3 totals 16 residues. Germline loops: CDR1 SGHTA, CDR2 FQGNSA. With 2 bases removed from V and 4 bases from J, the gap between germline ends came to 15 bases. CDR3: CASSLIGGSKGNTIYF. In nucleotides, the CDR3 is TGTGCCAGCAGCTTAATCGGGGGGTCTAAGGGAAACACCATATATTTT.

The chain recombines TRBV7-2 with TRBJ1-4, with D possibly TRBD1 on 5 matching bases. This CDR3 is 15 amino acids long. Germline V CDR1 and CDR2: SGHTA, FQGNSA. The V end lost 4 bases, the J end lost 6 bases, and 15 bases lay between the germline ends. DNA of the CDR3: TGTGCCAGCAGCTCTGGCCCGGACACTTATGAAAAACTGTTTTTT. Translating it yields CASSSGPDTYEKLFF.

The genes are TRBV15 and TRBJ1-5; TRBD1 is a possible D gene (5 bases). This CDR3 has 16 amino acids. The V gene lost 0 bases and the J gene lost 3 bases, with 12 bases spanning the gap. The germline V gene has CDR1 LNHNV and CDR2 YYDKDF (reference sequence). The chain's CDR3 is CATSRDYGRVNQPQHF. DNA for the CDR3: TGTGCCACCAGCAGAGATTATGGCAGGGTCAATCAGCCCCAGCATTTT.

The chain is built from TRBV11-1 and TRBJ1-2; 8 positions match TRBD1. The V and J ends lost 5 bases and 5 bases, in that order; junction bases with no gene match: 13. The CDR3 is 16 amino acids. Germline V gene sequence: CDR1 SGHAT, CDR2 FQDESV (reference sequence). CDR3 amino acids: CASSELAGQGAYGYTF. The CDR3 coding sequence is TGTGCCAGCAGCGAACTCGCGGGGCAGGGGGCTTATGGCTACACCTTC. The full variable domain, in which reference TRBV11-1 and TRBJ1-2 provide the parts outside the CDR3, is EAEVAQSPRYKITEKSQAVAFWCDPISGHATLYWYRQILGQGPELLVQFQDESVVDDSQLPKDRFSAERLKGVDSTLKIQPAELGDSAMYLCASSELAGQGAYGYTFGSGTRLTVV.

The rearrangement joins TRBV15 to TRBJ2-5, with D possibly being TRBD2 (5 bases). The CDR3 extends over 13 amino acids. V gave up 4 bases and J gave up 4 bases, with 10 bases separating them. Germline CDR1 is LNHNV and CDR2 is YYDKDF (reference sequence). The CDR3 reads CATSMGSVETQYF. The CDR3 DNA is TGTGCCACCAGCATGGGTAGCGTAGAGACCCAGTACTTC.

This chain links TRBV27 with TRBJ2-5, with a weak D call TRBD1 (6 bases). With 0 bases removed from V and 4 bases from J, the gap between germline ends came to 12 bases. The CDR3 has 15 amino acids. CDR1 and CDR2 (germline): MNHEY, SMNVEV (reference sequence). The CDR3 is CASSLSHRVTETQYF. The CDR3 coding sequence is TGTGCCAGCAGTTTATCTCACAGGGTAACAGAGACCCAGTACTTC.

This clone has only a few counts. DNA of the CDR3: TGTGCCAGCAGTTTTGGTGGGAGACGAACCGGGGAGCTGTTTTTT. Residues: CASSFGGRRTGELFF. The chain joins TRBV6-2 or TRBV6-3 to TRBJ2-2; perhaps TRBD2 as D (5 bases). This CDR3 has 15 amino acids. V dropped 4 bases and J dropped 5 bases, with 14 bases sitting between them. Germline values: CDR1 MNHEY, CDR2 SVGEGT.